The T cell receptor beta chain under discussion was sequenced for a study of T-cell reconstitution after alpha-beta-depleted transplantation in children. As it was prepared, the TCRbeta library received unique molecular identifiers. TCRdb reprocessed the PCR reads via MiXCR and lists one record per CDR3 protein. The table has around 380,000 distinct CDR3 sequences, around 9.9% seen once; the top ten hold 4.5% to 7%. Trimming took off 3 bases at V and 9 bases at J, with 16 bases between the two ends. Germline V gene data show CDR1 as SGHRS and CDR2 as YFSETQ. This CDR3 has 15 amino acids. The receptor comes from a human donor who donated a stem cell graft to a child with acute myeloid leukemia. The chain is built from TRBV5-1 and TRBJ1-6; D is perhaps TRBD1 (5 bases). The specimen comprised PBMCs from the stem cell graft donor, sampled from the stem cell graft. CDR3 in amino acids: CASSSEGREGSPLHF. The CDR3 DNA reads TGCGCCAGCAGCTCAGAGGGGAGAGAAGGTTCACCCCTCCACTTT.